This is a list of T cell receptor beta chains from one sample in a study of CD8 T cells in Susac syndrome. TCRdb reprocessed the immunoSEQ multiplex PCR reads with MiXCR, giving one entry per CDR3 protein. The data contain approximately 200,000 distinct CDR3 sequences, 92% of them singletons. Sequences were obtained from CD8+ T cells from PBMCs. Receptors were obtained from a human donor with multiple sclerosis. Both conserved end residues are part of each CDR3. The D gene is left open where the match is weak.

d_gene | j_gene | v_gene | CDR3aa
- | TRBJ2-2 | TRBV19 | CASRHIARQTGELFF
TRBD2 | TRBJ2-5 | TRBV9 | CASSLGPGEGETQYF
- | TRBJ1-3 | TRBV9 | CASSPDEAGGNTIYF
- | TRBJ1-1 | TRBV29-1 | CSVNDGTNTEAFF
- | TRBJ2-1 | TRBV6-7 | CASSPPPTQRPWDEQFF
- | TRBJ2-1 | TRBV7-9 | CASSFQGGSYNEQFF
TRBD2 | TRBJ2-7 | TRBV4-3 | CASSQVAGMTYEQYF
TRBD2 | TRBJ2-5 | TRBV7-9 | CASSSGTSVLETQYF
- | TRBJ2-1 | TRBV14 | CASSPQGRGANEQFF
- | TRBJ2-1 | TRBV2 | CASSASGGLLYNEQFF
- | TRBJ2-7 | TRBV27 | CASSLYEQYF
- | TRBJ2-1 | TRBV29-1 | CSVEDPLGPNEQFF
- | TRBJ1-2 | TRBV4-1 | CASSQAANAISYGYTF
TRBD1 | TRBJ2-2 | TRBV7-6 | CASSLVQGTNTGELFF
- | TRBJ2-7 | TRBV20-1 | CSAVEEERGYEQYF
- | TRBJ2-7 | TRBV6-5 | CASSLDNYEQYF
- | TRBJ2-2 | TRBV7-9 | CASSRGPGTTGELFF
- | TRBJ2-7 | TRBV5-1 | CASSFDLSSEQYF
TRBD2 | TRBJ2-7 | TRBV7-9 | CASTWGGSRDEQYF
TRBD2 | TRBJ2-3 | TRBV6-5 | CASSSYSGSFTDTQYF
- | TRBJ2-2 | TRBV29-1 | CSVVVAVDTMNTGELFF
TRBD2 | TRBJ2-5 | TRBV9 | CASSPGGGDEETQYF
- | TRBJ2-1 | TRBV27 | CASSLYGANNEQFF
- | TRBJ1-2 | TRBV20-1 | CSARDAGSDYGYTF
TRBD1 | TRBJ2-5 | TRBV5-4 | CASSGGTVQETQYF
- | TRBJ1-5 | TRBV30 | CAWSGGSGNQPQHF
- | TRBJ1-5 | TRBV3-1 | CASSQGTGLPSNQPQHF
TRBD2 | TRBJ2-1 | TRBV7-2 | CASSSSGSYNEQFF
- | TRBJ2-7 | TRBV2 | CASRSDPYEQYF
TRBD2 | TRBJ2-1 | TRBV29-1 | CSVEDYSSGRSYNEQFF
TRBD2 | TRBJ2-2 | TRBV5-6 | CASSLRGRAGELFF
- | TRBJ2-7 | TRBV7-2 | CASSGHYEQYF
TRBD2 | TRBJ2-3 | TRBV4-2 | CASSQGTSGGTDTQYF
TRBD2 | TRBJ2-6 | TRBV20-1 | CSAPTGGRAGANVLTF
- | TRBJ2-4 | TRBV7-9 | CASSLNYADPAKNIQYF
- | TRBJ1-1 | TRBV7-9 | CASGGGGNTEAFF
- | TRBJ1-6 | TRBV7-8 | CASSLGIGPGSPLHF
TRBD2 | TRBJ2-3 | TRBV29-1 | CSVGAGTSEKYPTDTQYF
- | TRBJ1-4 | TRBV12-3/TRBV12-4 | CASSFNRNEKLFF
- | TRBJ2-2 | TRBV5-6 | CASSLVGGSGELFF
- | TRBJ2-7 | TRBV23-1 | CASSQRGRGYEQYF
TRBD1 | TRBJ2-2 | TRBV13 | CASSPRTGMNTGELFF
- | TRBJ2-7 | TRBV5-4 | CASSLSVGPLYEQYF